The subject of this entry is one TCR beta chain. Primers: 52 TRBV forward and 13 TRBJ reverse. The method was immunoSEQ multiplex PCR; TCRdb's version includes in-frame clones alone and lacks a portion of them. The table includes about 9,500 clones, under 90% detected once. This entry belongs to a study of regulatory T cells. V lost 5 bases and J 2 bases, leaving 9 bases between the germline ends. Germline V gene lookup returns CDR1 MNHEY and CDR2 SMNVEV (reference sequence). The CDR3 has 13 residues. This chain connects TRBV27 to TRBJ1-1; D gene uncertain. The source of this sequence is a person aged 18 to 30 with CD3G deficiency. The material sequenced was CD8+ T cells sorted from blood. The CDR3 region has the DNA TGTGCCAGCAGTCCCCAAAGTAACACTGAAGCTTTCTTT. It yields the protein CASSPQSNTEAFF.